The rows below give T cell receptor beta chains drawn from one sample of a study of early T cells in non-severe SARS-CoV-2 infection. TCRdb ran MiXCR on the 5' RACE reads and lists one entry per CDR3 protein. The sample includes more than 40,000 distinct CDR3 sequences, over 3% of them seen just once. The source material was whole blood. These receptor sequences come from an adult who was a healthcare worker with PCR-confirmed SARS-CoV-2 infection or an uninfected control (not recorded which). Each CDR3 is given with its conserved first and last residue. D genes are given only for firm matches.

v_gene: TRBV12-3/TRBV12-4
d_gene: NA
len: 21
CDR3aa: CASTSGTAGVQSLRVPYEQYF

v_gene: TRBV5-1
d_gene: NA
len: 12
CDR3aa: CASSMTPSEAFF

v_gene: TRBV27
d_gene: NA
len: 13
CDR3aa: CASSLRSHNEQFF

v_gene: TRBV5-8
d_gene: TRBD2
len: 16
CDR3aa: CASSPGLAGLTDTQYF

v_gene: TRBV18
d_gene: TRBD1
len: 14
CDR3aa: CASSPGTGGQPQHF

v_gene: TRBV29-1
d_gene: NA
len: 12
CDR3aa: CSVETSYNEQFF

v_gene: TRBV18
d_gene: NA
len: 14
CDR3aa: CASSPEAESYEQYF

v_gene: TRBV24-1
d_gene: NA
len: 13
CDR3aa: CATSEPNTETQYF

v_gene: TRBV11-3
d_gene: NA
len: 13
CDR3aa: CASRDSARETQYF

v_gene: TRBV4-1
d_gene: NA
len: 17
CDR3aa: CASSQDLAGVPQETQYF

v_gene: TRBV20-1
d_gene: NA
len: 15
CDR3aa: CSASITGTSTDTQYF

v_gene: TRBV10-2
d_gene: TRBD1
len: 13
CDR3aa: CASSVRTGNEQFF

v_gene: TRBV7-6
d_gene: NA
len: 14
CDR3aa: CASSLAGGTDTQYF

v_gene: TRBV12-5
d_gene: TRBD2
len: 19
CDR3aa: CASGPRLAGGRVGTDTQYF

v_gene: TRBV2
d_gene: NA
len: 13
CDR3aa: CASRRTATYEQYF

v_gene: TRBV3-1
d_gene: NA
len: 14
CDR3aa: CASSQERRRDEQFF